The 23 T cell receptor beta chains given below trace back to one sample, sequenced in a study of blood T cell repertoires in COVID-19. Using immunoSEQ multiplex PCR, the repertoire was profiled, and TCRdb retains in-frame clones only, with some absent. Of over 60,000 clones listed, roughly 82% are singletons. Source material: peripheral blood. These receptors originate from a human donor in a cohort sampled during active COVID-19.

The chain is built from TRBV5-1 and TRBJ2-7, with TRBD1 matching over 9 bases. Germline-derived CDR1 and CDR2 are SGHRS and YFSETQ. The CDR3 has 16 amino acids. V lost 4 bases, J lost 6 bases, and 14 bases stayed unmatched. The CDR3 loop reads CASSVTGGDLASEQYF. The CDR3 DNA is TGCGCCAGCAGCGTCACAGGGGGCGACCTGGCATCCGAGCAGTACTTC.

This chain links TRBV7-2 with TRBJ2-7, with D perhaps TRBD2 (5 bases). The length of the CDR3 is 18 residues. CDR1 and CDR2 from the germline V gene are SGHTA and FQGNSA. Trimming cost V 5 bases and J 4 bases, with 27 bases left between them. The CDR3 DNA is TGTGCCAGCAGCCAAAGTGGGGTCTTCGGGGAGTCCTTGTACGAGCAGTACTTC. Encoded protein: CASSQSGVFGESLYEQYF.

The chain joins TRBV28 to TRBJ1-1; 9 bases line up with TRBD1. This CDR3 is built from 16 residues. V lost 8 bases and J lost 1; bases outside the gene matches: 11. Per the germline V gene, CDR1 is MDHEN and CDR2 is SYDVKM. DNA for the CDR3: TGTGCCAGCGGCCCTCTCCCGGGACAGGGGAACACTGAAGCTTTCTTT. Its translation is CASGPLPGQGNTEAFF.

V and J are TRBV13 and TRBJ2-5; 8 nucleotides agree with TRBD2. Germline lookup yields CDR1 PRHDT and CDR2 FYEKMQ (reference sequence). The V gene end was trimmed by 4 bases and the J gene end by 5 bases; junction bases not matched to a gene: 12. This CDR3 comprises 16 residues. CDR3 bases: TGTGCCAGCAGCTCACACCACGGGGGGGCCGGGGAGACCCAGTACTTC. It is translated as CASSSHHGGAGETQYF.

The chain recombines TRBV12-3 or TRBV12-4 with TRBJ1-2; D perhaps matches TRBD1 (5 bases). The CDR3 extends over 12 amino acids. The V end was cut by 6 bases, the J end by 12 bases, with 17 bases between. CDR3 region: CASRMGGAAHTF. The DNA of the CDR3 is TGTGCCAGCAGAATGGGAGGGGCGGCACACACCTTC.

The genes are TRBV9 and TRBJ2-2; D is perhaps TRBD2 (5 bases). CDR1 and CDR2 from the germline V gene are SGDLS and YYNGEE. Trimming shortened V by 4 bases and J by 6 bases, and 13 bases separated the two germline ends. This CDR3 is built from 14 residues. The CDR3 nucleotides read TGTGCCAGCAGCCCTCCGGGAAATGCCGGGGAGCTGTTTTTT. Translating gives CASSPPGNAGELFF.

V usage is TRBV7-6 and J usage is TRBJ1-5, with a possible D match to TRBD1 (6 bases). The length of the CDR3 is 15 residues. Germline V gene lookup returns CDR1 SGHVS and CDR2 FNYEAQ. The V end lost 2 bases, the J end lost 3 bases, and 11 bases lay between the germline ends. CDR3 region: CASSLQQGTNQPQHF. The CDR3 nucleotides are TGTGCCAGCAGCTTACAGCAGGGGACCAATCAGCCCCAGCATTTT.

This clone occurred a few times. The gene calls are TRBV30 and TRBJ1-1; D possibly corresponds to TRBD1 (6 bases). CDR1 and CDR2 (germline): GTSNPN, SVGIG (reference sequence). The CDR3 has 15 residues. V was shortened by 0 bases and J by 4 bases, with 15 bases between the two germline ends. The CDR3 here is CAWSVPGDVSTEAFF. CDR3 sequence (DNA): TGTGCCTGGAGTGTACCAGGGGATGTGAGCACTGAAGCTTTCTTT.

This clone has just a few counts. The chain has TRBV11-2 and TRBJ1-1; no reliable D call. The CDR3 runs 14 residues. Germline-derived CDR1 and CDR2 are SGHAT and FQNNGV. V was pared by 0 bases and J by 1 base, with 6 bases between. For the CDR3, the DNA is TGTGCCAGCAGCTTAGATTCGGGGAACACTGAAGCTTTCTTT. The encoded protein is CASSLDSGNTEAFF.

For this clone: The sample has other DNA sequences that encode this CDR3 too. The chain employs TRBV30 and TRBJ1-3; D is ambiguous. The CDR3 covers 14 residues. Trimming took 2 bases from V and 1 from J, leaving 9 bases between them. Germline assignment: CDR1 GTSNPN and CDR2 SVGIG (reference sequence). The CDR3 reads CAWSRGLSGNTIYF. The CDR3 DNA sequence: TGTGCCTGGAGTCGGGGTCTGTCTGGAAACACCATATATTTT.

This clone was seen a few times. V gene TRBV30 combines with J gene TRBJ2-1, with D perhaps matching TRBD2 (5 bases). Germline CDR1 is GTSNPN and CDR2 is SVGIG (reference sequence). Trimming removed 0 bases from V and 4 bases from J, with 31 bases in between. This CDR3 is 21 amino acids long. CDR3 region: CAWSVLRGSGSEPLIYNEQFF. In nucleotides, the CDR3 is TGTGCCTGGAGTGTACTTAGAGGGTCGGGGTCCGAACCCCTAATATACAATGAGCAGTTCTTC.

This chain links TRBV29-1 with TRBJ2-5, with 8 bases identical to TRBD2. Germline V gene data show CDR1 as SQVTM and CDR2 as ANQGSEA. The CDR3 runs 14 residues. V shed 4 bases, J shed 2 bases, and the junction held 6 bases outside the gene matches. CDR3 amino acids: CSVAVAGRQETQYF. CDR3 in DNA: TGCAGCGTTGCGGTAGCGGGGCGGCAAGAGACCCAGTACTTC.

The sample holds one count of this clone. CDR3 sequence reads: CASSLREQNEKLFF. CDR3 bases: TGTGCCAGCAGCTTACGAGAACAGAATGAAAAACTGTTTTTT. The chain combines TRBV7-9 with TRBJ1-4; D not resolved. V was clipped by 2 bases and J by 5 bases, with 9 bases between them. This CDR3 has 14 amino acids. Germline CDR1 and CDR2: SEHNR and FQNEAQ (reference sequence).

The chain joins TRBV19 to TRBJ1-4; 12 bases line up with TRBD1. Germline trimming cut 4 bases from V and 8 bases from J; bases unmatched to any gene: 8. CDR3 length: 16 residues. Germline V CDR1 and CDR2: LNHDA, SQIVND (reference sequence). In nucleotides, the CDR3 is TGTGCCAGTAGTACATACCCCGGGACAGGGGGCGAAAAACTGTTTTTT. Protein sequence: CASSTYPGTGGEKLFF.

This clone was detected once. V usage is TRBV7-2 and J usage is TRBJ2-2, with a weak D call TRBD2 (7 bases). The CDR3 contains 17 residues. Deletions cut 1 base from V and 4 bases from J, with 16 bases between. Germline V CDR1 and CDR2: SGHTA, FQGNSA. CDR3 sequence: CASSLVGGAGTTGELFF. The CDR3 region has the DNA TGTGCCAGCAGCTTAGTGGGGGGGGCCGGGACCACCGGGGAGCTGTTTTTT.

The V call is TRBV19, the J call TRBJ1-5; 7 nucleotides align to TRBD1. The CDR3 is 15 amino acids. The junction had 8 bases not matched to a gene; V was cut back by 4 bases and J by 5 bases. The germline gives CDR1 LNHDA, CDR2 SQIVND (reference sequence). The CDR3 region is CASSKGPGTDQPQHF. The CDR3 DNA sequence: TGTGCCAGTAGTAAAGGTCCCGGGACAGATCAGCCCCAGCATTTT.

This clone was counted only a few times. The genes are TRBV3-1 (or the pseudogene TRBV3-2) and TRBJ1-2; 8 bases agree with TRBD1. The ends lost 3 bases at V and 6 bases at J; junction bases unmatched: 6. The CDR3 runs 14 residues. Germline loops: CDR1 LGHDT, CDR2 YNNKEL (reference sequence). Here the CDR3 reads CASSQDRVLNGYTF. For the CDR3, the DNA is TGTGCCAGCAGCCAGGACAGGGTTTTGAATGGCTACACCTTC.

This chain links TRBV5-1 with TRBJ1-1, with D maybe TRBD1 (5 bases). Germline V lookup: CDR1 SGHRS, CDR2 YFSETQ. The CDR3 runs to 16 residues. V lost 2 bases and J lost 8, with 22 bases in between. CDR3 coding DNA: TGCGCCAGCAGCTTCGACACCATGTCCCGGGGGGTGGAAGCTTTCTTT. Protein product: CASSFDTMSRGVEAFF.

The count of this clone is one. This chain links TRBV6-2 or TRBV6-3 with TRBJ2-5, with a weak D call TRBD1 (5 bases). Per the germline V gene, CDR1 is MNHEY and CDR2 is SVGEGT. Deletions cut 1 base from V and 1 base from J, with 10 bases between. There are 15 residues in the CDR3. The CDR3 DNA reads TGTGCCAGCAGTTACTTAGACAGAACCCAAGAGACCCAGTACTTC. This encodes CASSYLDRTQETQYF.

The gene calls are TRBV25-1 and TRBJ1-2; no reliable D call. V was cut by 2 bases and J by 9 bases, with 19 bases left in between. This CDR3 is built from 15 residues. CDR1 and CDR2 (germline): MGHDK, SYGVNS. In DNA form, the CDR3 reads TGTGCCAGCAGTGAAAGGAGCTTGACTTCGAGGCGCTACACCTTC. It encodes CASSERSLTSRRYTF.

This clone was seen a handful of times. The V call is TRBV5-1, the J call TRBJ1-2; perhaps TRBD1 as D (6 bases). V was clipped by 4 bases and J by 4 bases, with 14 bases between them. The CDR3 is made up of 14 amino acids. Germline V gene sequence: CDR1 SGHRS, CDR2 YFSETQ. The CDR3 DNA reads TGCGCCAGCAGCCAGACAGGACAAAGCTATGGCTACACCTTC. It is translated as CASSQTGQSYGYTF.

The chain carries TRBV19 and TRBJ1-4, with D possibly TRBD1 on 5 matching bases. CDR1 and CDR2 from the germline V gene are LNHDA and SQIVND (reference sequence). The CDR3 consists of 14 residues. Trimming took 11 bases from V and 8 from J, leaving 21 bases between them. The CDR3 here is CAVSNRDSREKLFF. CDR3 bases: TGTGCCGTAAGCAATCGAGACAGTAGGGAAAAACTGTTTTTT.

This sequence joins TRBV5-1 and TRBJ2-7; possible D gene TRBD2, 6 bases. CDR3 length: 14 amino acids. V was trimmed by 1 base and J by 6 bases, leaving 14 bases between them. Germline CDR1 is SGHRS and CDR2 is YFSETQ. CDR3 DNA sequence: TGCGCCAGCAGCTTGTCGGCAGGGAGGTTCGAGCAGTACTTC. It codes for CASSLSAGRFEQYF.